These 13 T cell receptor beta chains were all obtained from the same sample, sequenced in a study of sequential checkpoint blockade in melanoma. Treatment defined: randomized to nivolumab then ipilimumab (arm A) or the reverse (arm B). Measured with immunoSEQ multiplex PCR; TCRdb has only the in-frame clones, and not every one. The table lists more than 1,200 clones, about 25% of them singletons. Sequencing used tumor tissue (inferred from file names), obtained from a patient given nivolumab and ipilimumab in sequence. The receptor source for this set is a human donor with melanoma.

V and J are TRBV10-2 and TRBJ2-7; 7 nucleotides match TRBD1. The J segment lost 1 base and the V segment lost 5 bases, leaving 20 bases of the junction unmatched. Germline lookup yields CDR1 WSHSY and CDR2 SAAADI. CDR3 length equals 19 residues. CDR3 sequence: CASSPRQGMLGRVSYEQYF. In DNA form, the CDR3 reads TGCGCCAGCAGTCCACGACAGGGAATGTTGGGGCGGGTGTCCTACGAGCAGTACTTC.

CDR3 sequence (DNA): TGTGCCAGCAGTGAAGACAACAGCCCTAACTATGGCTACACCTTC. This gives the protein CASSEDNSPNYGYTF. The chain is built from TRBV9 and TRBJ1-2; D not certain. The ends were cut back, 5 bases at V and 0 bases at J, with 14 bases in the middle. The CDR3 loop spans 15 amino acids. The germline gives CDR1 SGDLS, CDR2 YYNGEE.

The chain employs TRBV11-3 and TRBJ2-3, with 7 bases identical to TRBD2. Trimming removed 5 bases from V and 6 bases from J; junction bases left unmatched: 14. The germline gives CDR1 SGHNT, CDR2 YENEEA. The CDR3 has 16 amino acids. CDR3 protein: CASSTSGAGVGDTQYF. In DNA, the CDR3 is TGTGCCAGCAGCACGTCCGGGGCGGGAGTGGGTGATACGCAGTATTTT. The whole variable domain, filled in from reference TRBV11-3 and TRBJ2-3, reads EAGVVQSPRYKIIEKKQPVAFWCNPISGHNTLYWYLQNLGQGPELLIRYENEEAVDDSQLPKDRFSAERLKGVDSTLKIQPAELGDSAVYLCASSTSGAGVGDTQYFGPGTRLTVL.

The CDR3 is CASSAGRVVDEQYF. The CDR3 DNA reads TGTGCCAGCAGCGCCGGACGGGTCGTAGACGAGCAGTACTTC. This chain connects TRBV9 to TRBJ2-7; D gene unclear. The V gene lost 3 bases and the J gene lost 5 bases, with 15 bases spanning the gap. Germline V lookup: CDR1 SGDLS, CDR2 YYNGEE. There are 14 residues in the CDR3.

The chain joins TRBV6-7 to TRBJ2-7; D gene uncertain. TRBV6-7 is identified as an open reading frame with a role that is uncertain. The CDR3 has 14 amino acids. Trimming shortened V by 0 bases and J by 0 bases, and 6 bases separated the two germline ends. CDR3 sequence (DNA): TGTGCCAGCAGTTACTCTCGGTTCTCCTACGAGCAGTACTTC. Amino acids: CASSYSRFSYEQYF.

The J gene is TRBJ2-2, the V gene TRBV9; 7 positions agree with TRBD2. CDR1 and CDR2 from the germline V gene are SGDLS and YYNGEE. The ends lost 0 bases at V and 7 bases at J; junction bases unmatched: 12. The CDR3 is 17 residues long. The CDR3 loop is CASSVGDYQTLGGELFF. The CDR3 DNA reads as TGTGCCAGCAGCGTAGGGGACTACCAAACTTTGGGCGGGGAGCTGTTTTTT.

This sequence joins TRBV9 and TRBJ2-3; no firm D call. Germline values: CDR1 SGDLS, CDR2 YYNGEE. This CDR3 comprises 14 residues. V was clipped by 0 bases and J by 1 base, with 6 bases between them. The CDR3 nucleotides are TGTGCCAGCAGCGTAGGACGGGGCACAGATACGCAGTATTTT. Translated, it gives CASSVGRGTDTQYF.

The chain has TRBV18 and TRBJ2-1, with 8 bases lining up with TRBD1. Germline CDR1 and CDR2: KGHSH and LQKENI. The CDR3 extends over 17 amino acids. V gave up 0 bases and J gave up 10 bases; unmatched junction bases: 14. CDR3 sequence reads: CASSPPSGQGGMREQFF. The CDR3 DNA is TGTGCCAGCTCACCACCCTCAGGACAGGGAGGTATGAGGGAGCAGTTCTTC.

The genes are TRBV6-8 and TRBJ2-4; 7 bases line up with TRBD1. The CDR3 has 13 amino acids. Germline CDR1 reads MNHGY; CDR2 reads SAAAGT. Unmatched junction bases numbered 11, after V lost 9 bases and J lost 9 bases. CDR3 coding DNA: TGTGCCAGACTCAGGGGGAAGGGAGCCATTCAGTACTTC. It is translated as CARLRGKGAIQYF.

CDR3 in DNA: TGTGCCAGCAGCCAATCGGGACAGGGGTCCACTGAAGCTTTCTTT. Residues: CASSQSGQGSTEAFF. J is TRBJ1-1 and V is TRBV11-3; 10 positions match TRBD1. The CDR3 is 15 residues long. CDR1 is SGHNT and CDR2 is YENEEA in the germline V gene. V shed 5 bases, J shed 4 bases, and the junction held 7 bases outside the gene matches.

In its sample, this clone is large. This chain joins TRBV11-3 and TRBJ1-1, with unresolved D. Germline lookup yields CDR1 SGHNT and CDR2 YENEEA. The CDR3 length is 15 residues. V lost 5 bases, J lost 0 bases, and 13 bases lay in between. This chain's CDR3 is CASSLPRDLNTEAFF. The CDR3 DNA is TGTGCCAGCAGCCTCCCCCGAGACCTGAACACTGAAGCTTTCTTT.

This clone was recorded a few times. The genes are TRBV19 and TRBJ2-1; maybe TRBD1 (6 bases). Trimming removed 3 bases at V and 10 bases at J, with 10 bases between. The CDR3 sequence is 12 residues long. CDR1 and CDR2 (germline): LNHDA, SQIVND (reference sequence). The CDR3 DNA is TGTGCCAGTAGTATTTCAGGGGTCGAGCAGTTCTTC. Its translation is CASSISGVEQFF.

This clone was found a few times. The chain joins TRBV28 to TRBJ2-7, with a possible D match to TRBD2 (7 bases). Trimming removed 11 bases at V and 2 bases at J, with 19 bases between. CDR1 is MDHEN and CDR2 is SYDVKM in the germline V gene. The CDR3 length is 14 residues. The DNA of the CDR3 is TGTGCCGTTGGTGGGGGGGCGCTCGCCTACGAGCAGTACTTC. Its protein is CAVGGGALAYEQYF.